This paragraph covers one TCR beta chain sequence. Its cognate antigen is unknown. This record comes from a study of cytomegalovirus exposure and HLA in healthy donors. The study, taken as a whole, reports: Several of the most significant clusters were apparently associated with common viral pathogens in a later analysis. Compared with the roughly 700-donor mean, an Asian-associated ancestry cluster reportedly had fewer N-insertions, according to a later analysis. TCR beta chains numbering 150 to 200 were designated cytomegalovirus-associated. Presence/absence analyses assumed roughly uniform sequencing depth across donors.

Trimming stripped 4 bases from V and 0 bases from J, with 17 bases between. The germline gives CDR1 SGHDN, CDR2 FVKESK. The CDR3 length is 17 residues. Vbeta (60) and Jbeta (13) primers were used in the PCR. Repertoires were generated with immunoSEQ multiplex PCR, while TCRdb's copy carries only in-frame clones and drops some. The sample table includes about 130,000 clones. The receptor was derived from a man aged 40-55 years in good health and CMV-seronegative. The chain is built from TRBV14 and TRBJ2-3; possible D gene TRBD1, 7 bases. The specimen sequenced was PBMCs. CDR3 coding DNA: TGTGCCAGCAGCCCGATGCAGGGGGGTGCTAGCACAGATACGCAGTATTTT. Protein: CASSPMQGGASTDTQYF.